The entry below gives a single T cell receptor beta chain sequence along with its context. This clonotype was recorded a few times. Its antigen specificity is not known. No quality values exist for individual bases; no much larger clone is one base distant. This record belongs to a study of spatial heterogeneity in lung cancer (dated by TCRdb to about 2019). Study-wide context: More beta-chain than alpha-chain transcripts were consistently detected, likely reflecting higher beta-chain transcript abundance. In the raw uncorrected reads, each unique combination of TCR and UMI appeared more than ten times on average. In non-small cell lung cancer, the study made a quantitative comparison of TCR alpha and beta repertoires among multiple tumor regions, matched nontumor lung and blood. The study linked features of the TCR repertoire to counts of nonsynonymous mutations, which were determined by whole-exome sequencing of tumor tissue. Both alpha and beta chains were TCR-sequenced in approximately 200 tumor regions, roughly 70 matched nontumor lung samples and around 54 PBMC samples obtained at surgery. Study-wide conclusions, independent of this receptor: Ubiquitous expanded tumor TCRs were found in blood more often at tumor resection than at routine follow-up. Confirming at a functional level the hypothesis that regional TCRs recognize regional mutations was considered to require additional single-cell paired TCR alpha and beta sequencing.

The time point tag for this specimen amounts to: sample taken at primary tumor resection. TCR sequencing used whole RNA extracted from tumor and nontumor lung tissue, or from cryopreserved PBMC samples, without cell sorting. Donors were over 60 patients with early-stage, untreated non-small cell lung cancer from the lung TRACERx cohort. Patients were selected for TCR sequencing only if sufficient RNA was available from at least two tumor regions. Library creation used 5' RACE. Sequencing used a NextSeq 500. The TCR library protocol attached a unique molecular identifier to each TCR cDNA molecule to allow correction of PCR and sequencing errors. The paper's processing steps were these. TCR identification, UMI-based error correction and CDR3 extraction were performed with Decombinator tools. Expanded TCRs were defined as those above a frequency of 2 per 1,000, corresponding to the top 1% of the tumor frequency distribution. Each repertoire was subsampled 100 times to 5,000 TCRs, after which Renyi diversity was computed with the R vegan package. CDR3 similarity networks were constructed using string-kernel similarity of amino acid triplets, with links drawn between CDR3s whose pairwise similarity was above 0.82. The public reads were run again by TCRdb, first through fastp at Q25 and then through MiXCR, and only productive beta chains were kept. Identical CDR3 protein sequences are pooled into one entry, listed with their most common genes and DNA. TCRdb's processing, not the authors' own work, is the source of the V and J calls. This sample has tens of thousands of distinct CDR3 sequences in its table, and 9.5% to 15% of those were observed once. Clones ranked in the top ten supply about two fifths of the sample.

Sequencing was performed on PBMCs, taken at surgery. This clonotype was obtained from a male donor with early-stage non-small cell lung cancer.

The DNA sequence reads TGTGCCAGCAGGAGGGATAGGTTCCACGAGCAGTACTTC. This codes for CASRRDRFHEQYF. The sequence links TRBV6-2 or TRBV6-3 to TRBJ2-7; the D gene is perhaps TRBD2, on 5 matching bases. The CDR3, cysteine through phenylalanine, is 13 amino acids long. Only the CDR3 portion is preserved as DNA: 39 bases, with reading frame beginning at the first base. Based on the germline V gene, the CDR1 and CDR2 sequences are MNHEY and SVGEGT. A distance of 14 bases separates the germline ends of V and J, which lose 6 bases and 5 bases respectively.